These T cell receptor beta chains were read from a single sample in a study of shared clonotypes between healthy human individuals. The repertoire was sequenced with immunoSEQ multiplex PCR; TCRdb's copy has only in-frame clones and lacks some. This sample has fewer than 1.8 million clones, with approximately 98.5% found just once. Sequences were obtained from naive CD4+ T cells sorted from blood. These receptors were taken from a man younger than 45 in good health. CDR3s include the opening cysteine and the closing phenylalanine or tryptophan. Fields, in order: V gene, J gene, clone size, D gene, CDR3 DNA, CDR3 protein. A D gene is named only where the DNA matches it firmly. Where a row states a size, it is once, few, many or the class of an expanded clone; other rows omit it.

V gene: TRBV7-9; J gene: TRBJ1-1; clone size: .; D gene: TRBD1; CDR3 DNA: TGTGCCAGCGGGAAAGCGGGGGGACAGAGCCTGCTAAACACTGAAGCTTTCTTT; CDR3 protein: CASGKAGGQSLLNTEAFF
V gene: TRBV9; J gene: TRBJ2-1; clone size: .; D gene: .; CDR3 DNA: TGTGCCAGCAGCGTAGAGCTCGGGGCCCACTACAATGAGCAGTTCTTC; CDR3 protein: CASSVELGAHYNEQFF
V gene: TRBV29-1; J gene: TRBJ2-5; clone size: once; D gene: .; CDR3 DNA: TGCAGCGTTGGGCTCCTAGCCGCGGAGACCCAGTACTTC; CDR3 protein: CSVGLLAAETQYF
V gene: TRBV28; J gene: TRBJ2-7; clone size: .; D gene: TRBD2; CDR3 DNA: TGTGCCAGCAGTCCATCCGGCCCATCATGGGTCTGGCGGGGGAAGTCCTACGAGCAGTACTTC; CDR3 protein: CASSPSGPSWVWRGKSYEQYF
V gene: TRBV5-1; J gene: TRBJ2-1; clone size: .; D gene: .; CDR3 DNA: TGCGCCAGCAGCTTGGTAGGCGGGACCCTCAATGAGCAGTTCTTC; CDR3 protein: CASSLVGGTLNEQFF
V gene: TRBV4-2; J gene: TRBJ2-7; clone size: once; D gene: .; CDR3 DNA: TGTGCCAGCAGCCACACCCACAGGGACTCCTACGAGCAGTACTTC; CDR3 protein: CASSHTHRDSYEQYF
V gene: TRBV5-1; J gene: TRBJ2-1; clone size: .; D gene: TRBD2; CDR3 DNA: TGCGCCAGCAGCTTATTTGGCGGGAGGGCCCCTGAGCAGTTCTTC; CDR3 protein: CASSLFGGRAPEQFF
V gene: TRBV18; J gene: TRBJ1-5; clone size: .; D gene: TRBD1; CDR3 DNA: TGTGCCAGCTCGTTAGACAGGGGCAATCAGCCCCAGCATTTT; CDR3 protein: CASSLDRGNQPQHF
V gene: TRBV7-9; J gene: TRBJ2-3; clone size: once; D gene: .; CDR3 DNA: TGTGCCAGCAGCTTACTCTCCAGGACAGATACGCAGTATTTT; CDR3 protein: CASSLLSRTDTQYF
V gene: TRBV7-8; J gene: TRBJ2-7; clone size: .; D gene: TRBD2; CDR3 DNA: TGTGCCAGCAGCTTATCCCTTAGGACTAGCGGGGGCTCCTACGAGCAGTACTTC; CDR3 protein: CASSLSLRTSGGSYEQYF
V gene: TRBV29-1; J gene: TRBJ2-1; clone size: once; D gene: TRBD2; CDR3 DNA: TGCAGCGTTGAGGGAAGCGGGAGACAAGAGCAGTTCTTC; CDR3 protein: CSVEGSGRQEQFF
V gene: TRBV28; J gene: TRBJ1-2; clone size: once; D gene: .; CDR3 DNA: TGTGCCAGCAGTTCGGGGCCACTCCTATCGGGCTACACCTTC; CDR3 protein: CASSSGPLLSGYTF
V gene: TRBV28; J gene: TRBJ2-1; clone size: .; D gene: TRBD2; CDR3 DNA: TGTGCCAGCAGTCGAACCCCGGGACTAGCGGGAGGGTTGAATGAGCAGTTCTTC; CDR3 protein: CASSRTPGLAGGLNEQFF
V gene: TRBV9; J gene: TRBJ2-1; clone size: .; D gene: TRBD2; CDR3 DNA: TGTGCCAGCAACCCTAGCGGGATGAACAATGAGCAGTTCTTC; CDR3 protein: CASNPSGMNNEQFF
V gene: TRBV9; J gene: TRBJ2-1; clone size: .; D gene: .; CDR3 DNA: TGTGCCAGCAGCGTTCTAGGGGATACCTATGAGCAGTTCTTC; CDR3 protein: CASSVLGDTYEQFF
V gene: TRBV6-1; J gene: TRBJ2-7; clone size: .; D gene: TRBD2; CDR3 DNA: TGTGCCAGCAGTGAAGGTGGCTCCGGGACTAGCGGGAGGGGTCCGGACGAGCAGTACTTC; CDR3 protein: CASSEGGSGTSGRGPDEQYF
V gene: TRBV11-2; J gene: TRBJ2-1; clone size: .; D gene: TRBD2; CDR3 DNA: TGTGCCAGCAGCTTCTGGGGCGGGAGTTTGGATGAGCAGTTCTTC; CDR3 protein: CASSFWGGSLDEQFF
V gene: TRBV15; J gene: TRBJ2-2; clone size: .; D gene: .; CDR3 DNA: TGTGCCACCAGCAGACAACGGACGAACACCGGGGAGCTGTTTTTT; CDR3 protein: CATSRQRTNTGELFF
V gene: TRBV6-5; J gene: TRBJ2-1; clone size: .; D gene: TRBD2; CDR3 DNA: TGTGCCAGCAGTTACCCGACCGGGGGGGGCTACAATGAGCAGTTCTTC; CDR3 protein: CASSYPTGGGYNEQFF
V gene: TRBV15; J gene: TRBJ2-7; clone size: .; D gene: TRBD2; CDR3 DNA: TGTGCCACCAGCAGGGGACTAGCGCCTTACGAGCAGTACTTC; CDR3 protein: CATSRGLAPYEQYF
V gene: TRBV25-1; J gene: TRBJ2-2; clone size: .; D gene: TRBD2; CDR3 DNA: TGTGCCAGCACTAGCGGGGCTACCGGGGAGCTGTTTTTT; CDR3 protein: CASTSGATGELFF
V gene: TRBV7-9; J gene: TRBJ2-1; clone size: .; D gene: .; CDR3 DNA: TGTGCCAGCAGCCCCCCTACTGGGAGTGCCAAAGGTGAGCAGTTCTTC; CDR3 protein: CASSPPTGSAKGEQFF
V gene: TRBV10-2; J gene: TRBJ2-2; clone size: .; D gene: .; CDR3 DNA: TGCGCCAGCAGATCTACTGGGAACACCGGGGAGCTGTTTTTT; CDR3 protein: CASRSTGNTGELFF
V gene: TRBV28; J gene: TRBJ2-3; clone size: .; D gene: TRBD2; CDR3 DNA: TGTGCCAGCAGTTTGAGCTATAGCGGGAAAACAGATACGCAGTATTTT; CDR3 protein: CASSLSYSGKTDTQYF
V gene: TRBV10-1; J gene: TRBJ2-2; clone size: once; D gene: TRBD2; CDR3 DNA: TGCGCCAGCGGGCTTTGGACTAGCGGGAGAAGGAACACCGGGGAGCTGTTTTTT; CDR3 protein: CASGLWTSGRRNTGELFF
V gene: TRBV6-6; J gene: TRBJ2-3; clone size: .; D gene: .; CDR3 DNA: TGTGCCAGCAGGCCCCTCGTTAGCACAGATACGCAGTATTTT; CDR3 protein: CASRPLVSTDTQYF
V gene: TRBV18; J gene: TRBJ1-1; clone size: .; D gene: TRBD1; CDR3 DNA: TGTGCCAGCTCCGGTCAGGGGGTGGGGACTGAAGCTTTCTTT; CDR3 protein: CASSGQGVGTEAFF
V gene: TRBV27; J gene: TRBJ1-1; clone size: once; D gene: TRBD1; CDR3 DNA: TGTGCCAGCAGTTTTGGCAGGGGGGACACTGAAGCTTTCTTT; CDR3 protein: CASSFGRGDTEAFF